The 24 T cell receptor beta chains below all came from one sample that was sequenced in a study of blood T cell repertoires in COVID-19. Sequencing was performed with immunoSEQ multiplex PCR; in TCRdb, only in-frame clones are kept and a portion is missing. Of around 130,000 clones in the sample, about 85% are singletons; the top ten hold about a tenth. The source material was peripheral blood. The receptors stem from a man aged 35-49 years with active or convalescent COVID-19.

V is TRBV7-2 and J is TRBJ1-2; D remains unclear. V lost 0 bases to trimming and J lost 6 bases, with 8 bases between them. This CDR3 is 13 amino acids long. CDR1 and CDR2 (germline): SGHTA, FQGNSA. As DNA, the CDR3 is TGTGCCAGCAGCTTAGCTACCGGGAATGGCTACACCTTC. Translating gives CASSLATGNGYTF.

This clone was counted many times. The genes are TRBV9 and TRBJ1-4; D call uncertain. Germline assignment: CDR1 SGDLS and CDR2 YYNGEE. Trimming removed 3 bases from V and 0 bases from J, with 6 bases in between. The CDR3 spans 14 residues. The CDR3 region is CASSDGATNEKLFF. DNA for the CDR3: TGTGCCAGCAGCGACGGTGCAACTAATGAAAAACTGTTTTTT.

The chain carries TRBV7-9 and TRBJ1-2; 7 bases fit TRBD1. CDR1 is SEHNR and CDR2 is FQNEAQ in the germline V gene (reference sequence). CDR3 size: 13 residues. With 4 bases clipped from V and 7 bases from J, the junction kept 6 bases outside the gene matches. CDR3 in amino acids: CASSSREGAGYTF. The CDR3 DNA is TGTGCCAGCAGCTCCCGGGAGGGGGCTGGCTACACCTTC.

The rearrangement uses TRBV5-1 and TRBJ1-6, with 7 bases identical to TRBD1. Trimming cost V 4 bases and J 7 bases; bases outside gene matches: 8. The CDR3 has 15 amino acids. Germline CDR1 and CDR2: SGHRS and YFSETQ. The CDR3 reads CASSPYSTGNSPLHF. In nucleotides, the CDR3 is TGCGCCAGCAGCCCCTACTCGACAGGGAATTCACCCCTCCACTTT.

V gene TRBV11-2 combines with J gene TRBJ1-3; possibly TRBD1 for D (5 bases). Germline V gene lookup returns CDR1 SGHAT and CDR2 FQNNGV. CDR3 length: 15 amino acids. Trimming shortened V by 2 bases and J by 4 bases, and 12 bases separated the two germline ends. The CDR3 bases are TGTGCCAGCAGCTTAATAGGGGAGGCGGGAAACACCATATATTTT. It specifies CASSLIGEAGNTIYF. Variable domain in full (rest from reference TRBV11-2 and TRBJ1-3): EAGVAQSPRYKIIEKRQSVAFWCNPISGHATLYWYQQILGQGPKLLIQFQNNGVVDDSQLPKDRFSAERLKGVDSTLKIQPAKLEDSAVYLCASSLIGEAGNTIYFGEGSWLTVV.

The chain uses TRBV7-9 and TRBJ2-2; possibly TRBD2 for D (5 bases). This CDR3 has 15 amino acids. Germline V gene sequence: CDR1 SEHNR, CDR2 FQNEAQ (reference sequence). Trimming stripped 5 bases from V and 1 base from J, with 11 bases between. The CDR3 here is CASSPPGLNTGELFF. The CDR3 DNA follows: TGTGCCAGCAGCCCTCCGGGATTGAACACCGGGGAGCTGTTTTTT.

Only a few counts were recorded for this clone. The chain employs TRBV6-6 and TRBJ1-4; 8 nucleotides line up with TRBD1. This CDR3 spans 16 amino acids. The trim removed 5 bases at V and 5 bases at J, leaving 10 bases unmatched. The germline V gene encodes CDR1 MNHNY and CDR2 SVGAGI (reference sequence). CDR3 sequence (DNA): TGTGCCAGCAGTCGATCAGGGGGCGCCACCAATGAAAAACTGTTTTTT. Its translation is CASSRSGGATNEKLFF.

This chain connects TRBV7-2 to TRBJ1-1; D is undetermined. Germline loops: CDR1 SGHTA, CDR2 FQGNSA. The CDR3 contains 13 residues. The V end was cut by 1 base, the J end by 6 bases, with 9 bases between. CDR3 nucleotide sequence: TGTGCCAGCAGCTTAGATTGGGGAGCTGAAGCTTTCTTT. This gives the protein CASSLDWGAEAFF.

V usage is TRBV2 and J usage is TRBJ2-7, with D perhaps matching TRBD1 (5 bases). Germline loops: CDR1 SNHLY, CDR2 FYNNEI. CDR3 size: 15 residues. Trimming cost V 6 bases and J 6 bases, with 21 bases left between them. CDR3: CASSTRATAVGEQYF. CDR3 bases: TGTGCCAGCAGCACCAGGGCCACGGCGGTCGGCGAGCAGTACTTC.

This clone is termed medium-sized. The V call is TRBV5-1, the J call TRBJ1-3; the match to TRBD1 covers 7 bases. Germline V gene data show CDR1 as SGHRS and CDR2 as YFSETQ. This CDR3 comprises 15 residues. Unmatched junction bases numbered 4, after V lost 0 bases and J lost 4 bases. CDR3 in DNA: TGCGCCAGCAGCTTGGCAGGACAGGACGGAAACACCATATATTTT. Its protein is CASSLAGQDGNTIYF.

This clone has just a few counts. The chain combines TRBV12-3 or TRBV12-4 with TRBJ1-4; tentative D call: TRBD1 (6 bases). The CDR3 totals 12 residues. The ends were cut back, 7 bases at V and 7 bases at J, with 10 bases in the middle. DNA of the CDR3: TGTGCCAGCAAACAGGGTGGTGAAAAACTGTTTTTT. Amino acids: CASKQGGEKLFF.

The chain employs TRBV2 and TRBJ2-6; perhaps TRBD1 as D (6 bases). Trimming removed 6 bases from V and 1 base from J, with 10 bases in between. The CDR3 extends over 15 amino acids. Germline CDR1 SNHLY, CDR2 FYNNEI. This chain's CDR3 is CASRVQGSGANVLTF. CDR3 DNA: TGTGCCAGCAGGGTACAGGGTTCTGGGGCCAACGTCCTGACTTTC.

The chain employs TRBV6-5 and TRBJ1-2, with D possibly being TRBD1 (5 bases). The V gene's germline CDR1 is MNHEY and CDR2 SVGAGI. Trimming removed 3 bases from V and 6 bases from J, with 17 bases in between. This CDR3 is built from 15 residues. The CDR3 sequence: CASSYAFREGDGYTF. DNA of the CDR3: TGTGCCAGCAGTTATGCTTTCAGGGAGGGAGATGGCTACACCTTC.

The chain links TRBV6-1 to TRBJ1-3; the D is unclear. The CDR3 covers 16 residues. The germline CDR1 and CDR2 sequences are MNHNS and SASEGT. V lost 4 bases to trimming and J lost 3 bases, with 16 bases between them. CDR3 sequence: CASSAWRRNIGNTIYF. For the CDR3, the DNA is TGTGCCAGCAGTGCGTGGCGGAGAAATATTGGAAACACCATATATTTT.

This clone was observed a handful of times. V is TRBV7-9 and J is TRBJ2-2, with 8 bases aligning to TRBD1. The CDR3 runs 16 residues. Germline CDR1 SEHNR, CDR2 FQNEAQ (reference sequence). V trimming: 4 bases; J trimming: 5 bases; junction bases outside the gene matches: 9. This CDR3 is CASSSQGALVTGELFF. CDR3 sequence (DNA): TGTGCCAGCAGCTCTCAGGGGGCGCTGGTTACCGGGGAGCTGTTTTTT. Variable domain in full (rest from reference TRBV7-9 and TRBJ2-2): DTGVSQNPRHKITKRGQNVTFRCDPISEHNRLYWYRQTLGQGPEFLTYFQNEAQLEKSRLLSDRFSAERPKGSFSTLEIQRTEQGDSAMYLCASSSQGALVTGELFFGEGSRLTVL.

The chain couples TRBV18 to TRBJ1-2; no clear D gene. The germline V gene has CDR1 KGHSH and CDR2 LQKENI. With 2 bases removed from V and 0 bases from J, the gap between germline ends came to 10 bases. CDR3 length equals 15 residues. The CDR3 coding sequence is TGTGCCAGCTCACCAATGAGGGATCCTAACTATGGCTACACCTTC. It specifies CASSPMRDPNYGYTF.

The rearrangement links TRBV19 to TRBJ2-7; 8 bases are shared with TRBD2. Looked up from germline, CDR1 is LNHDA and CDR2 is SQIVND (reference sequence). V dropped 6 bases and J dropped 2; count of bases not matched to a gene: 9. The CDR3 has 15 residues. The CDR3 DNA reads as TGTGCCAGTAGAGGGGGAGTAGCGGGAACCTACGAGCAGTACTTC. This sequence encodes CASRGGVAGTYEQYF. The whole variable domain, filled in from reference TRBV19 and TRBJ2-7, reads DGGITQSPKYLFRKEGQNVTLSCEQNLNHDAMYWYRQDPGQGLRLIYYSQIVNDFQKGDIAEGYSVSREKKESFPLTVTSAQKNPTAFYLCASRGGVAGTYEQYFGPGTRLTVT.

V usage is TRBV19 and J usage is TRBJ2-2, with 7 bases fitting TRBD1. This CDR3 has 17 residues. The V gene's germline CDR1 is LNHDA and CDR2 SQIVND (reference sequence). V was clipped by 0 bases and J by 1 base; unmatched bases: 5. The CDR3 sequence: CASSIDAGTVNTGELFF. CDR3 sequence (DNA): TGTGCCAGTAGTATAGACGCCGGGACAGTGAACACCGGGGAGCTGTTTTTT.

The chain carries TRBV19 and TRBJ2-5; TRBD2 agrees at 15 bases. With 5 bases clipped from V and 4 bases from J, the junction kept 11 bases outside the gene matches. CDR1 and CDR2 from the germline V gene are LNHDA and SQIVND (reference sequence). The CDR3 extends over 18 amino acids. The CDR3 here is CASSVTGLAGGGGETQYF. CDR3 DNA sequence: TGTGCCAGTAGTGTGACGGGACTAGCGGGGGGTGGAGGAGAGACCCAGTACTTC. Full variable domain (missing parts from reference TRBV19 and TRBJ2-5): DGGITQSPKYLFRKEGQNVTLSCEQNLNHDAMYWYRQDPGQGLRLIYYSQIVNDFQKGDIAEGYSVSREKKESFPLTVTSAQKNPTAFYLCASSVTGLAGGGGETQYFGPGTRLLVL.

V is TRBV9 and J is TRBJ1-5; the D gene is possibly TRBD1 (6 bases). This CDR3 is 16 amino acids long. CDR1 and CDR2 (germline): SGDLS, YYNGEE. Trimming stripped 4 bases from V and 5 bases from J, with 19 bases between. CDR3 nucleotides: TGTGCCAGCAGCCTGGGTCGGGGGGGGCCTCATCAGCCCCAGCATTTT. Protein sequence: CASSLGRGGPHQPQHF.

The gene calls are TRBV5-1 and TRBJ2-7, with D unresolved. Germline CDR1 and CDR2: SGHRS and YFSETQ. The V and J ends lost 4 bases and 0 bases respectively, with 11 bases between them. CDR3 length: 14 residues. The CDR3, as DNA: TGCGCCAGCAGCCTGGACGTCAGCTCCTACGAGCAGTACTTC. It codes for CASSLDVSSYEQYF.

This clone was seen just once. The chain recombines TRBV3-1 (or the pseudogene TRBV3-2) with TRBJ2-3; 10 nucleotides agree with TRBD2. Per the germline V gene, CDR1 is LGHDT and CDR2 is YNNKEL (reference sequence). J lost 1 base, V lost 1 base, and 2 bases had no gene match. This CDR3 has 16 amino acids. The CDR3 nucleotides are TGTGCCAGCAGCCAAGGCCTAGCGGGGGGCACAGATACGCAGTATTTT. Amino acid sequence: CASSQGLAGGTDTQYF.

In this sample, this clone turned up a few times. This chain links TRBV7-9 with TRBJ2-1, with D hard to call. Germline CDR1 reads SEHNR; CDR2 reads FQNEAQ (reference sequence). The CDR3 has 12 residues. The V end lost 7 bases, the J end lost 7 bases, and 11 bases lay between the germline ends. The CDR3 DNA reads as TGTGCCAGCAATCTCCTTGTGAATGAGCAGTTCTTC. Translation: CASNLLVNEQFF.

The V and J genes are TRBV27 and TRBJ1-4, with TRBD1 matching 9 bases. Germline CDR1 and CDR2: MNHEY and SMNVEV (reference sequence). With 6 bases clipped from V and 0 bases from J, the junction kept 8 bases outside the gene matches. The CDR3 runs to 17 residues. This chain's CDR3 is CASSRGTGTATNEKLFF. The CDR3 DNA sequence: TGTGCCAGCAGCCGGGGGACAGGGACTGCAACTAATGAAAAACTGTTTTTT.